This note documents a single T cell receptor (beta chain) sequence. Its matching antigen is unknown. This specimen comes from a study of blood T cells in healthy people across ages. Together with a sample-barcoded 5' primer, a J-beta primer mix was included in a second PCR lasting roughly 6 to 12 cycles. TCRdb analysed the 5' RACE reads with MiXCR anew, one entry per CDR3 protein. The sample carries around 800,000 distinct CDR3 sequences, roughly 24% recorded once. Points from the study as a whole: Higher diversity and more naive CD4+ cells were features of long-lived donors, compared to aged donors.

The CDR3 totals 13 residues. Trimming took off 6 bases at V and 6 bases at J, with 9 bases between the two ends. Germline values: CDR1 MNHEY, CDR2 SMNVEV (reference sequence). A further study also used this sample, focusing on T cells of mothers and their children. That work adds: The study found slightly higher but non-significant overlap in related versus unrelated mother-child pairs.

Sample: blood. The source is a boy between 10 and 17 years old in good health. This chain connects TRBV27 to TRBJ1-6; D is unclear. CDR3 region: CASRTWPNSPLHF. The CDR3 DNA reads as TGTGCCAGCAGGACATGGCCTAATTCACCCCTCCACTTT.